These 28 T cell receptor beta chains share one sample of origin, sequenced in a study of T cells in women clearing cervical HPV infection listed by TCRdb under 2018. Library preparation used the immunoSEQ multiplex PCR assay. As stored in TCRdb, this immuneACCESS dataset retains in-frame rearrangements with V and J assigned. A fraction of the clones does not appear; measured against another copy, unresolved V genes explain less than half of the discrepancy, and the remainder lacks a known reason. The data table for this sample lists 49,000 or so clones. The top ten clones comprise 35% to 45% of the sample. The sequenced material came from blood buffy coat. The receptors stem from a woman aged 18 to 75 with a cervical HPV16 infection that either progressed to CIN3+ or cleared (not recorded which).

The CDR3 reads CASSLWGVAKNIQYF. Incomplete CDR3 DNA: TGTGCCAGCAGCTTGTGGGGGGTAGCCAAAAACATT. J is TRBJ2-4 and V is TRBV5-6; the D gene is possibly TRBD2 (6 bases). Coverage ceases 3 residues before the CDR3 finishes, and the germline J gene fills in the end. Germline values: CDR1 SGHDT, CDR2 YYEEEE. This CDR3 comprises 15 residues. V was clipped by 1 base and J by 0 bases, with 8 bases between them.

CDR3 bases read: TGTGCCAGCAGCTCACTAGTAGATACG. It specifies CASSSLVDT. The CDR3 in full is CASSSLVDTQYF. This chain uses TRBV11-2 with TRBJ2-3, with a weak D call TRBD2 (5 bases). The read terminates 3 residues ahead of where the CDR3 ends, so the germline J gene completes it. Trimming took 4 bases from V and 5 from J, leaving 7 bases between them. The CDR3 runs to 12 residues. CDR1 SGHAT and CDR2 FQNNGV come from the germline V gene.

A word on this clone: The CDR3 end is not reached by the read, which stops 3 residues before it; the germline J gene fills it in. The rearrangement uses TRBV2 and TRBJ2-3; D not certain. Germline V gene sequence: CDR1 SNHLY, CDR2 FYNNEI. This CDR3 is 13 amino acids long. The CDR3 loop is CASSELELETQYF. The CDR3 bases that were read are TGTGCCAGCAGTGAACTAGAACTGGAGACG.

Comment on this clone: Coverage ceases 3 residues before the CDR3 finishes, and the germline J gene fills in the end. The J gene is TRBJ2-7, the V gene TRBV30; 12 bases line up with TRBD1. Germline V gives CDR1 GTSNPN, CDR2 SVGIG (reference sequence). The J segment lost 5 bases and the V segment lost 2 bases, leaving 4 bases of the junction unmatched. The CDR3 contains 14 residues. Incomplete CDR3 DNA: TGTGCCTGGAGTAGGGGACAGGGGGCCCACGAG. This sequence encodes CAWSRGQGAHE. The CDR3 as a whole reads CAWSRGQGAHEQYF.

Points on this clone: Sequencing ends 3 residues short of the CDR3 end; the germline J gene provides the rest. The chain recombines TRBV5-1 with TRBJ2-5; 15 bases line up with TRBD2. V gave up 4 bases and J gave up 5 bases; unmatched junction bases: 9. The CDR3 length is 17 residues. Germline values: CDR1 SGHRS, CDR2 YFSETQ. CDR3 DNA (partial): TGCGCCAGCAGCCCAGGACTAGCGGGGGGGCCGGAGGAGACC. Protein: CASSPGLAGGPEET. The full CDR3 protein reads CASSPGLAGGPEETQYF.

Notes on this clone: Read sequence stops 3 residues before the CDR3 end, and the germline J gene provides the missing end. The rearrangement links TRBV7-2 to TRBJ2-7, with D possibly TRBD2 on 5 matching bases. Germline V gene data show CDR1 as SGHTA and CDR2 as FQGNSA. The CDR3 covers 14 residues. V lost 1 base to trimming and J lost 3 bases, with 10 bases between them. This chain's CDR3 is CASSLGAALYEQYF. The CDR3 bases that were read are TGTGCCAGCAGCTTAGGAGCGGCCCTCTACGAG.

On this clone: The sequenced fragment ends 3 residues before the CDR3 boundary, so the rest is inferred from the germline J gene. V usage is TRBV4-1 and J usage is TRBJ2-3, with 7 positions matching TRBD2. The CDR3 is 18 amino acids. Germline-derived CDR1 and CDR2 are MGHRA and YSYEKL. V dropped 1 base and J dropped 4; count of bases not matched to a gene: 14. CDR3 amino acids: CASSQVILLAGEPDTQYF. The CDR3 DNA, read in part, is TGCGCCAGCAGCCAAGTGATCCTCCTGGCGGGGGAGCCAGATACG.

As to this clone: The sequenced fragment ends 3 residues before the CDR3 boundary, so the rest is inferred from the germline J gene. This sequence joins TRBV5-1 and TRBJ2-2, with D perhaps TRBD2 (6 bases). Germline CDR1 and CDR2: SGHRS and YFSETQ. CDR3 length: 13 residues. CDR3 region: CASSPRGEEKLFF. Incomplete CDR3 DNA: TGCGCCAGCAGCCCCCGAGGGGAGGAAAAG. Full variable domain (remainder filled in from reference TRBV5-1 and TRBJ2-2): KAGVTQTPRYLIKTRGQQVTLSCSPISGHRSVSWYQQTPGQGLQFLFEYFSETQRNKGNFPGRFSGRQFSNSRSEMNVSTLELGDSALYLCASSPRGEEKLFFGEGSRLTVL.

Details on this clone: The CDR3 extends 3 residues past the end of the read, so its final part is completed from the germline J gene. The chain couples TRBV18 to TRBJ2-3; a weak D match, TRBD2 (6 bases). Trimming took 2 bases from V and 3 from J, leaving 9 bases between them. From germline, CDR1 is KGHSH and CDR2 LQKENI. The CDR3 length is 14 residues. The CDR3 is CASSPASETDTQYF. The sequenced part of the CDR3 DNA is TGTGCCAGCTCACCAGCTAGCGAGACAGATACG.

Points on this clone: The read stops 3 residues short of the end of the CDR3; the missing end is completed from the germline J gene. The J gene is TRBJ2-5, the V gene TRBV7-9; tentatively, D is TRBD2 (5 bases). Germline CDR1 reads SEHNR; CDR2 reads FQNEAQ (reference sequence). V gave up 5 bases and J gave up 2 bases, with 9 bases separating them. The CDR3 spans 13 residues. The sequenced CDR3 bases are TGTGCCAGCAGCCCGCGGGCACAAGAGACC. This encodes CASSPRAQET. The full CDR3 reads CASSPRAQETQYF.

Concerning this clone: The CDR3 goes on 3 residues after the read ends, and that part is filled in from the germline J gene. This rearrangement joins TRBV19 to TRBJ2-3, with 9 bases matching TRBD1. Germline loops: CDR1 LNHDA, CDR2 SQIVND (reference sequence). CDR3 length equals 14 residues. CDR3 DNA (partial): TGTGCCAGCGCTCAGGGACAGGGTACCCAGCCG. Translating it yields CASAQGQGTQP. The CDR3, in full, reads CASAQGQGTQPQYF.

The CDR3 region is CAWSVVSYGELFF. CDR3 DNA (partial): TGTGCCTGGAGTGTAGTGAGCTACGGGGAG. The chain is built from TRBV30 and TRBJ2-2; D gene unclear. The read halts 3 residues ahead of the CDR3 end, with the missing end drawn from the germline J gene. From germline, CDR1 is GTSNPN and CDR2 SVGIG (reference sequence). The CDR3 is 13 residues long. Trimming took off 0 bases at V and 7 bases at J, with 9 bases between the two ends.

CDR3 residues: CASSIFEGQGPPAGELFF. The sequenced part of the CDR3 DNA is TGTGCCAGTAGTATTTTCGAGGGACAGGGACCCCCGGCCGGGGAG. This chain connects TRBV19 to TRBJ2-2, with 9 bases that match TRBD1. Read sequence stops 3 residues before the CDR3 end, and the germline J gene provides the missing end. The germline V gene has CDR1 LNHDA and CDR2 SQIVND (reference sequence). The CDR3 length is 18 residues. Losses at the gene ends were 3 bases for V and 6 bases for J; bases not matched to a gene: 14.

A note on this clone: Read sequence stops 3 residues before the CDR3 end, and the germline J gene provides the missing end. The chain joins TRBV10-3 to TRBJ2-7, with 8 positions matching TRBD1. From germline, CDR1 is ENHRY and CDR2 SYGVKD. Losses at the gene ends were 8 bases for V and 3 bases for J; bases not matched to a gene: 6. This CDR3 region has 13 residues. The sequenced part of the CDR3 DNA is TGTGCCATCCGCCAAGGACAGGGCTACGAG. Protein sequence: CAIRQGQGYE. The full CDR3 sequence reads CAIRQGQGYEQYF.

Points on this clone: Read coverage stops 3 residues before the CDR3 terminus; the germline J gene supplies the remainder. The genes are TRBV18 and TRBJ2-4, with a tentative D call TRBD1 (6 bases). Germline V gene data show CDR1 as KGHSH and CDR2 as LQKENI. This CDR3 region has 15 residues. The DNA read from the CDR3 is TGTGCCAGCGGCCGGGACACAAGCCCGAACTATGGT. Protein: CASGRDTSPNYG. The whole CDR3 protein reads CASGRDTSPNYGQYF.

A remark on this clone: The read comes to an end 3 residues before the CDR3 does, leaving the germline J gene to fill in the end. The V call is TRBV11-2, the J call TRBJ2-7; D not resolved. Germline CDR1 is SGHAT and CDR2 is FQNNGV. The CDR3 runs 13 residues. The V and J ends lost 5 bases and 2 bases respectively, with 10 bases between them. The CDR3 region is CASSPGLTYEQYF. The covered CDR3 bases are TGTGCCAGCAGCCCCGGGTTGACCTACGAG.

CDR3 DNA, as far as it was read: TGTGCCAGCAGCTTGGACAGTGTGAGGGGC. Translated, it gives CASSLDSVRG. The full CDR3 protein is CASSLDSVRGYTF. The rearrangement joins TRBV7-2 to TRBJ1-2, with a tentative D call TRBD1 (6 bases). The sequenced fragment ends 3 residues before the CDR3 boundary, so the rest is inferred from the germline J gene. This CDR3 has 13 residues. Per germline, CDR1 SGHTA and CDR2 FQGNSA.

On this clone itself: Read sequence stops 3 residues before the CDR3 end, and the germline J gene provides the missing end. The V call is TRBV7-8, the J call TRBJ2-1; 9 bases match TRBD2. CDR3 length: 15 residues. CDR1 is SGHVS and CDR2 is FQNEAQ in the germline V gene. V shed 3 bases, J shed 1 base, and the junction held 1 base outside the gene matches. Incomplete CDR3 DNA: TGTGCCAGCAGCTTGCGGGAGGGTTCCTACAATGAG. Translated: CASSLREGSYNE. The CDR3, in full, reads CASSLREGSYNEQFF.

A remark on this clone: The read terminates 3 residues ahead of where the CDR3 ends, so the germline J gene completes it. The V call is TRBV19, the J call TRBJ1-4; D might be TRBD1 (6 bases). The CDR3 runs to 14 residues. V lost 5 bases to trimming and J lost 5 bases, with 12 bases between them. In germline, CDR1 is LNHDA, CDR2 SQIVND (reference sequence). The sequenced CDR3 bases are TGTGCCAGTAGTGAAAGGGGGTCCAATGAAAAA. This encodes CASSERGSNEK. The whole CDR3 protein reads CASSERGSNEKLFF.

This chain's CDR3 is CASSQVTAGGRETQYF. The sequenced part of the CDR3 DNA is TGTGCCAGCAGCCAAGTGACAGCGGGAGGGAGAGAGACG. This sequence joins TRBV14 and TRBJ2-3, with 10 bases that match TRBD2. The read stops 3 residues short of the end of the CDR3; the missing end is completed from the germline J gene. Germline V gene data show CDR1 as SGHDN and CDR2 as FVKESK. This CDR3 region has 16 residues.

As regards this clone: The read gets to within 3 residues of the CDR3 end, and the germline J gene fills in the rest. The chain uses TRBV7-8 and TRBJ1-6; D not resolved. Germline CDR1 is SGHVS and CDR2 is FQNEAQ. The CDR3 spans 17 residues. The CDR3 loop is CASSLSPQALAGTSLHF. The part of the CDR3 DNA that was read is TGTGCCAGCAGCTTGAGCCCGCAGGCCCTAGCCGGAACATCC.

For this clone: Coverage ceases 3 residues before the CDR3 finishes, and the germline J gene fills in the end. The chain couples TRBV20-1 to TRBJ1-2; D possibly corresponds to TRBD1 (5 bases). The germline V gene has CDR1 DFQATT and CDR2 SNEGSKA (reference sequence). The length of the CDR3 is 15 residues. Trimming removed 0 bases at V and 4 bases at J, with 15 bases between. The CDR3 reads CSARDRSLTGYGYTF. The part of the CDR3 DNA that was read is TGCAGTGCTAGAGATCGTAGTCTAACAGGCTATGGC.

Turning to this clone: The read terminates 3 residues ahead of where the CDR3 ends, so the germline J gene completes it. The genes are TRBV5-1 and TRBJ1-5, with D tentatively TRBD1 (6 bases). Trimming took 4 bases from V and 4 from J, leaving 15 bases between them. The CDR3 loop spans 15 amino acids. Germline assignment: CDR1 SGHRS and CDR2 YFSETQ. Here the CDR3 reads CASSPGGPGNQPQHF. CDR3 bases read: TGCGCCAGCAGCCCGGGGGGGCCAGGTAATCAGCCC.

As concerns this clone: Coverage ceases 3 residues before the CDR3 finishes, and the germline J gene fills in the end. The V gene is TRBV20-1, the J gene TRBJ1-2, with D tentatively TRBD1 (6 bases). V was clipped by 4 bases and J by 4 bases, with 10 bases between them. The CDR3 spans 12 residues. Germline V CDR1 and CDR2: DFQATT, SNEGSKA (reference sequence). CDR3 sequence reads: CSAITGSYGYTF. The part of the CDR3 DNA that was read is TGCAGTGCTATTACAGGGAGCTATGGC.

Partial CDR3 DNA: TGTGCCAGCATGTTACCGGACAGGCATAATTCACCG. This sequence encodes CASMLPDRHNSP. The complete CDR3 reads CASMLPDRHNSPLFF. The chain uses TRBV2 and TRBJ2-2; 7 bases align to TRBD1. The read ends 3 residues before the CDR3 terminus; that terminus is restored from the germline J gene. The CDR3 is 15 residues long. Germline V CDR1 and CDR2: SNHLY, FYNNEI.

Turning to this clone: The read halts 3 residues ahead of the CDR3 end, with the missing end drawn from the germline J gene. The chain recombines TRBV10-3 with TRBJ1-2; 7 bases fit TRBD1. This CDR3 has 13 residues. J gave up 2 bases and V 5 bases, and 2 bases lay outside the gene matches. CDR1 and CDR2 (germline): ENHRY, SYGVKD. The CDR3 reads CAISRQGNYGYTF. CDR3 DNA (partial): TGTGCCATCAGTCGACAGGGAAACTATGGC.

A word on this clone: Sequencing ends 3 residues short of the CDR3 end; the germline J gene provides the rest. This chain connects TRBV7-2 to TRBJ1-2; the D is unclear. This CDR3 comprises 13 residues. Germline V lookup: CDR1 SGHTA, CDR2 FQGNSA. The sequenced CDR3 bases are TGTGCCAGCAGCTTAGCTTTATCAAGCGAC. As protein: CASSLALSSD. The full-length CDR3 reads as CASSLALSSDYTF.

Worth noting for this clone: The CDR3 end is not reached by the read, which stops 3 residues before it; the germline J gene fills it in. The rearrangement links TRBV30 to TRBJ2-3, with D possibly being TRBD2 (5 bases). V lost 2 bases and J lost 2, with 8 bases in between. CDR3 length: 13 amino acids. Per the germline V gene, CDR1 is GTSNPN and CDR2 is SVGIG (reference sequence). CDR3 DNA (partial): TGTGCCTGGAGTCGGCGGGTCACAGATACG. This translates into CAWSRRVTDT. The complete CDR3 sequence is CAWSRRVTDTQYF.